The 30 T cell receptor beta chains below all came from one sample that was sequenced in a study of CD8 T cells in ankylosing spondylitis. Whole-study results and caveats: Seemingly characteristic of ankylosing spondylitis blood was a TCR beta motif consisting of under ten highly homologous variants.

These receptors have no identified antigens. TCRdb reanalysed the 5' RACE reads using MiXCR and keeps one entry per CDR3 protein. Here the sample spans 450,000 or so distinct CDR3 sequences, about 25% being singletons. Sequenced material: blood, either unsorted or a sorted T cell fraction (not recorded which). The receptors here all came from a male donor with ankylosing spondylitis.

A few counts support this clonotype. The chain has TRBV14 and TRBJ1-1; D perhaps matches TRBD1 (5 bases). V gave up 4 bases and J gave up 1 base, with 13 bases separating them. The CDR3 has 15 residues. CDR1 SGHDN and CDR2 FVKESK come from the germline V gene. DNA for the CDR3: TGTGCCAGCAGCCCTCTGTGGGACCCGAACACTGAAGCTTTCTTT. Translated: CASSPLWDPNTEAFF.

This clonotype was detected once. The chain is built from TRBV20-1 and TRBJ1-6; D might be TRBD1 (6 bases). The CDR3 length is 13 residues. V dropped 5 bases and J dropped 9 bases, with 14 bases sitting between them. Germline CDR1 reads DFQATT; CDR2 reads SNEGSKA (reference sequence). The CDR3 nucleotides read TGCAGTGCTTGGGGGCTACTGGGTTCACCCCTCCACTTT. This sequence encodes CSAWGLLGSPLHF.

V is TRBV11-3 and J is TRBJ2-3; TRBD1 matches 8 bases. The CDR3 is 14 residues long. The V gene's germline CDR1 is SGHNT and CDR2 YENEEA. V lost 5 bases to trimming and J lost 2 bases; unmatched junction nucleotides: 3. CDR3 amino acids: CASSPGQATDTQYF. The CDR3 DNA is TGTGCCAGCAGCCCGGGACAGGCCACAGATACGCAGTATTTT.

This clonotype was seen a single time. The chain carries TRBV7-6 and TRBJ2-7; TRBD1 matches at 10 bases. The CDR3 runs 15 residues. Per the germline V gene, CDR1 is SGHVS and CDR2 is FNYEAQ. The V segment lost 5 bases and the J segment 3 bases; nucleotides outside the gene matches: 7. CDR3 DNA sequence: TGTGCCAGCAGCCCCACCGGGACAGGGGTCTACGAGCAGTACTTC. Its protein is CASSPTGTGVYEQYF.

The chain uses TRBV7-9 and TRBJ2-1; no clear D. The CDR3 runs 16 residues. Per the germline V gene, CDR1 is SEHNR and CDR2 is FQNEAQ (reference sequence). Trimming left V 4 bases short and J 0 bases short, with 13 bases between. The CDR3 here is CASSWRGGSSYNEQFF. In DNA form, the CDR3 reads TGTGCCAGCAGCTGGAGAGGCGGAAGCTCCTACAATGAGCAGTTCTTC. The whole variable domain, remainder taken from reference TRBV7-9 and TRBJ2-1, is DTGVSQNPRHKITKRGQNVTFRCDPISEHNRLYWYRQTLGQGPEFLTYFQNEAQLEKSRLLSDRFSAERPKGSFSTLEIQRTEQGDSAMYLCASSWRGGSSYNEQFFGPGTRLTVL.

This chain connects TRBV12-3 or TRBV12-4 to TRBJ2-2, with a tentative D call TRBD2 (6 bases). V dropped 6 bases and J dropped 3 bases, with 11 bases sitting between them. The CDR3 totals 14 residues. The CDR3 DNA follows: TGTGCCAGCAGGCCTCTAGCGTACACCGGGGAGCTGTTTTTT. It codes for CASRPLAYTGELFF.

The chain employs TRBV11-2 and TRBJ2-1; TRBD1 is a possible D gene (6 bases). CDR3 length: 15 amino acids. CDR1 is SGHAT, CDR2 FQNNGV, per germline. Trimming took off 5 bases at V and 7 bases at J, with 18 bases between the two ends. The CDR3 DNA reads as TGTGCCAGCAGCCTCATCGGACAGTATGGGAATGAGCAGTTCTTC. Translating gives CASSLIGQYGNEQFF.

The genes are TRBV18 and TRBJ2-7; D is possibly TRBD1 (5 bases). The CDR3 runs 14 residues. V dropped 6 bases and J dropped 4 bases, with 16 bases sitting between them. The germline V gene has CDR1 KGHSH and CDR2 LQKENI. The CDR3 loop reads CASSQQDTSYEQYV. The CDR3 nucleotides read TGTGCCAGCTCCCAACAGGACACTTCGTACGAGCAGTACGTC.

J is TRBJ2-1 and V is TRBV7-9; D is undetermined. The CDR3 runs 15 residues. Germline V gene sequence: CDR1 SEHNR, CDR2 FQNEAQ (reference sequence). V was cut by 5 bases and J by 0 bases, with 11 bases left in between. CDR3 in amino acids: CASSPYRSSYNEQFF. CDR3 in DNA: TGTGCCAGCAGCCCCTACAGAAGCTCCTACAATGAGCAGTTCTTC.

The chain combines TRBV5-1 with TRBJ2-3, with 8 bases aligning to TRBD2. This CDR3 is built from 15 residues. Germline V gene data show CDR1 as SGHRS and CDR2 as YFSETQ. The trim removed 1 base at V and 4 bases at J, leaving 5 bases unmatched. CDR3: CASSLQAGEPDTQYF. The CDR3 coding sequence is TGCGCCAGCAGCTTGCAAGCGGGAGAACCAGATACGCAGTATTTT.

The sample holds a few counts of this clonotype. The chain links TRBV20-1 to TRBJ2-2, with D tentatively TRBD1 (5 bases). Germline V gene sequence: CDR1 DFQATT, CDR2 SNEGSKA (reference sequence). CDR3 size: 13 residues. The V end was cut by 3 bases, the J end by 6 bases, with 11 bases between. In nucleotides, the CDR3 is TGCAGTGCTAGCACCAGGGTGTCCGGGGAGCTGTTTTTT. Translated: CSASTRVSGELFF.

In its sample, this clonotype was seen a few times. This chain connects TRBV3-1 to TRBJ1-1; possibly TRBD1 for D (5 bases). Between the trimmed V and J ends, which lost 1 base and 1 base, there was a span of 13 bases. This CDR3 has 16 amino acids. Per germline, CDR1 LGHDT and CDR2 YNNKEL (reference sequence). The CDR3 DNA reads TGTGCCAGCAGCCAAGGTTGGGCAGACAGGAACACTGAAGCTTTCTTT. It is translated as CASSQGWADRNTEAFF.

This clonotype has more than one count but fewer than ten. This chain connects TRBV7-9 to TRBJ1-5, with TRBD1 as a possible D gene (5 bases). CDR1 is SEHNR and CDR2 is FQNEAQ in the germline V gene (reference sequence). V dropped 5 bases and J dropped 5 bases, with 10 bases sitting between them. The CDR3 has 13 amino acids. CDR3 nucleotide sequence: TGTGCCAGCAGCACCCGGGGGGATCAGCCCCAGCATTTT. It specifies CASSTRGDQPQHF.

This chain connects TRBV10-3 to TRBJ2-1, with no clear D. The CDR3 covers 12 residues. The V and J ends lost 10 bases and 9 bases respectively, with 16 bases between them. Germline CDR1 reads ENHRY; CDR2 reads SYGVKD. DNA of the CDR3: TGTGCCAGCGCTAGAATGGGGTTTGAGCAGTTCTTC. As protein: CASARMGFEQFF.

This clonotype was seen only a few times. The chain recombines TRBV7-9 with TRBJ2-5, with a tentative D call TRBD1 (6 bases). Germline values: CDR1 SEHNR, CDR2 FQNEAQ (reference sequence). Trimming removed 6 bases at V and 2 bases at J, with 16 bases between. The CDR3 length is 15 residues. DNA of the CDR3: TGTGCCAGCAGGCACCAGGGTGGGACACAAGAGACCCAGTACTTC. Its translation is CASRHQGGTQETQYF.

This clonotype was counted a few times. V and J are TRBV2 and TRBJ1-2, with TRBD1 matching 7 bases. Germline V lookup: CDR1 SNHLY, CDR2 FYNNEI. V lost 7 bases, J lost 2 bases, and 4 bases stayed unmatched. CDR3 length: 13 amino acids. For the CDR3, the DNA is TGTGCCAGCATGGCAGGGGGAAACTATGGCTACACCTTC. Translating gives CASMAGGNYGYTF.

This clonotype occurred a few times. The rearrangement links TRBV7-6 to TRBJ1-5; D is possibly TRBD1 (5 bases). The germline V and J ends were trimmed by 1 base and 9 bases, with 10 bases remaining between them. This CDR3 is built from 13 residues. Germline assignment: CDR1 SGHVS and CDR2 FNYEAQ. This chain's CDR3 is CASSLVSQGPQHF. The CDR3 region has the DNA TGTGCCAGCAGCTTAGTCTCCCAGGGGCCCCAGCATTTT.

This clonotype is a singleton in its sample. The rearrangement uses TRBV20-1 and TRBJ2-7, with D maybe TRBD1 (6 bases). Trimming cost V 0 bases and J 0 bases, with 12 bases left between them. The germline CDR1 and CDR2 sequences are DFQATT and SNEGSKA (reference sequence). This CDR3 comprises 15 residues. CDR3 nucleotides: TGCAGTGCTAGAGACTCCCCGGGACACTCCTACGAGCAGTACTTC. This encodes CSARDSPGHSYEQYF.

This clonotype came up many times. The V gene is TRBV7-2, the J gene TRBJ1-5; D is uncertain. This CDR3 contains 15 residues. CDR1 and CDR2 from the germline V gene are SGHTA and FQGNSA. V shed 1 base and J shed 2 bases, with 9 bases lying between them. The CDR3 bases are TGTGCCAGCAGCTTAGAAGGGATTGGCAATCAGCCCCAGCATTTT. Encoded protein: CASSLEGIGNQPQHF.

The chain uses TRBV29-1 and TRBJ1-2; D is undetermined. The CDR3 extends over 13 amino acids. Germline-derived CDR1 and CDR2 are SQVTM and ANQGSEA. V lost 6 bases and J 8 bases, leaving 19 bases between the germline ends. CDR3 sequence reads: CSVPAGRFGGYTF. DNA of the CDR3: TGCAGCGTCCCAGCGGGCCGCTTTGGAGGCTACACCTTC.

A few counts support this clonotype. The chain uses TRBV20-1 and TRBJ1-3; D is ambiguous. The CDR3 extends over 16 amino acids. Trimming took off 3 bases at V and 2 bases at J, with 17 bases between the two ends. Germline V gives CDR1 DFQATT, CDR2 SNEGSKA (reference sequence). The DNA for the CDR3 is TGCAGTGCTAGTGTGTGGGTCACCGGACCTGGAAACACCATATATTTT. Its protein product is CSASVWVTGPGNTIYF.

This clonotype was observed a handful of times. This rearrangement joins TRBV19 to TRBJ2-1; TRBD2 matches 12 bases. CDR1 is LNHDA and CDR2 is SQIVND in the germline V gene (reference sequence). Trimming at V came to 7 bases and at J to 8 bases, leaving 18 bases not matched to a gene. The CDR3 is made up of 18 amino acids. DNA of the CDR3: TGTGCCAGTACTCGAGGCAGCAAGACTAGCGGGAGTCCGCATGAGCAGTTCTTC. It specifies CASTRGSKTSGSPHEQFF.

The rearrangement uses TRBV14 and TRBJ1-1; no clear D. The CDR3 is 15 residues long. V lost 0 bases to trimming and J lost 3 bases, with 11 bases between them. Looked up from germline, CDR1 is SGHDN and CDR2 is FVKESK. The CDR3 nucleotides are TGTGCCAGCAGCCAAGACGGGATAGGGTACACTGAAGCTTTCTTT. Protein product: CASSQDGIGYTEAFF. The full variable domain, rest sourced from reference TRBV14 and TRBJ1-1, is EAGVTQFPSHSVIEKGQTVTLRCDPISGHDNLYWYRRVMGKEIKFLLHFVKESKQDESGMPNNRFLAERTGGTYSTLKVQPAELEDSGVYFCASSQDGIGYTEAFFGQGTRLTVV.

The rearrangement joins TRBV6-2 or TRBV6-3 to TRBJ2-6, with unresolved D. The CDR3 spans 16 residues. V lost 7 bases, J lost 4 bases, and 17 bases lay in between. Germline V CDR1 and CDR2: MNHEY, SVGEGT. The CDR3 protein is CASTPRRANGANVLTF. DNA of the CDR3: TGTGCCAGCACCCCCCGACGGGCTAACGGGGCCAACGTCCTGACTTTC.

The chain carries TRBV7-9 and TRBJ2-7; D gene unclear. Trimming left V 1 base short and J 6 bases short, with 13 bases between. CDR3 length equals 14 residues. Germline V lookup: CDR1 SEHNR, CDR2 FQNEAQ (reference sequence). CDR3 DNA: TGTGCCAGCAGCTTAGGTAACCGAGTGCGCGAGCAGTACGTC. Its translation is CASSLGNRVREQYV.

The gene calls are TRBV20-1 and TRBJ2-1; no clear D gene. V was cut by 6 bases and J by 8 bases, with 17 bases left in between. From germline, CDR1 is DFQATT and CDR2 SNEGSKA (reference sequence). The CDR3 contains 13 residues. CDR3: CSAPTGPGHEQFF. CDR3 DNA: TGCAGTGCCCCTACCGGACCAGGCCATGAGCAGTTCTTC.

The chain uses TRBV2 and TRBJ2-1, with 7 bases that match TRBD1. This CDR3 spans 15 amino acids. J was trimmed by 4 bases and V by 8 bases; bases with no gene match: 11. From germline, CDR1 is SNHLY and CDR2 FYNNEI. This CDR3 reads CASVAIGTAYNEQFF. In DNA, the CDR3 is TGTGCCAGCGTAGCGATCGGGACAGCTTACAATGAGCAGTTCTTC.

This chain joins TRBV11-1 and TRBJ2-3, with 11 nucleotides matching TRBD2. Germline loops: CDR1 SGHAT, CDR2 FQDESV (reference sequence). The junction had 8 bases not matched to a gene; V was cut back by 1 base and J by 2 bases. The CDR3 spans 18 residues. CDR3 nucleotides: TGTGCCAGCAGCTTAGTGCGGACTAGCGGGCGATTCACAGATACGCAGTATTTT. Translating gives CASSLVRTSGRFTDTQYF.

This clonotype was seen only a few times. The rearrangement joins TRBV19 to TRBJ2-2; TRBD2 agrees at 12 bases. There are 16 residues in the CDR3. V lost 7 bases and J lost 4; bases outside the gene matches: 7. Germline loops: CDR1 LNHDA, CDR2 SQIVND (reference sequence). The CDR3 here is CASTLGGLAGTGELFF. The CDR3 DNA reads TGTGCCAGTACCCTTGGGGGACTAGCGGGCACCGGGGAGCTGTTTTTT.

This clonotype was seen a handful of times. V is TRBV7-8 and J is TRBJ2-1, with 9 bases matching TRBD2. The CDR3 spans 16 residues. The germline gives CDR1 SGHVS, CDR2 FQNEAQ. The V gene end was trimmed by 1 base and the J gene end by 2 bases; junction bases not matched to a gene: 3. This chain's CDR3 is CASSLVSSGTYNEQFF. The CDR3 region has the DNA TGTGCCAGCAGCTTAGTATCTAGCGGGACCTACAATGAGCAGTTCTTC. The complete variable domain, with remaining parts taken from reference TRBV7-8 and TRBJ2-1, reads GAGVSQSPRYKVAKRGQDVALRCDPISGHVSLFWYQQALGQGPEFLTYFQNEAQLDKSGLPSDRFFAERPEGSVSTLKIQRTQQEDSAVYLCASSLVSSGTYNEQFFGPGTRLTVL.